This T cell receptor beta chain was recorded in a study of spatial heterogeneity in lung cancer. Looking at the study overall: The average count in raw reads for each unique TCR and UMI combination exceeded eight appearances.

Study results and limitations: More often at tumor resection than at routine follow-up, ubiquitous expanded tumor TCRs were detected in the blood.

The time point here: blood at routine non-recurrence follow-up after resection. No cells were sorted before sequencing. The whole RNA sequenced was extracted from tumor, nontumor lung or frozen PBMC. In TCRdb, the 5' RACE reads were re-called with MiXCR into one record per CDR3 protein. The table records about 52,000 distinct CDR3 sequences, 7.4% of them present only once. This clonotype was observed many times. Antigen unknown. The CDR3 is made up of 14 amino acids. The germline V gene encodes CDR1 SEHNR and CDR2 FQNEAQ (reference sequence). Trimming pared 2 bases from V and 6 bases from J, leaving 12 bases between.

This sample comprised PBMCs, obtained at follow-up. This TCR was sampled from a female donor with early-stage non-small cell lung cancer. V is TRBV7-9 and J is TRBJ2-3; D not resolved. The CDR3 DNA follows: TGTGCCAGCAGCTTAAACCAGGACGGGGATACGCAGTATTTT. Translating gives CASSLNQDGDTQYF.